This T cell receptor beta chain appears in the sequencing data of a study of OX40 agonist ivuxolimab in advanced cancers. Study as a whole: Mean age approximately 61 years, range about 20 to 79; around 80% male. Partial responses were recorded for three patients, including one with hepatocellular carcinoma and two with cutaneous melanoma.

Notes on the study in general: Expanded peripheral T cells had an undetermined antigen specificity. The study found that CD8+ T cells averaged more expanded clones than CD4+.

Concerning this clone: Its antigen is unknown.

Assay: immunoSEQ multiplex PCR; the TCRdb copy retains only in-frame clones and omits some. Among about 82,000 clones listed, approximately 85% were seen once. Germline V gene lookup returns CDR1 SGHTA and CDR2 FQGTGA. This CDR3 has 17 residues. V was pared by 8 bases and J by 4 bases, with 13 bases of the junction left unmatched. The TCR comes from an adult with an advanced solid tumor such as melanoma, head and neck, liver or kidney cancer. Material: CD4+ or CD8+ T cells sorted from blood, obtained in a trial of the OX40 agonist ivuxolimab. The chain uses TRBV7-3 and TRBJ1-6, with 8 bases fitting TRBD1. CDR3: CASHTRTGPGYNSPLHF. CDR3 bases: TGTGCCAGCCACACAAGGACAGGGCCGGGGTATAATTCACCCCTCCACTTT.